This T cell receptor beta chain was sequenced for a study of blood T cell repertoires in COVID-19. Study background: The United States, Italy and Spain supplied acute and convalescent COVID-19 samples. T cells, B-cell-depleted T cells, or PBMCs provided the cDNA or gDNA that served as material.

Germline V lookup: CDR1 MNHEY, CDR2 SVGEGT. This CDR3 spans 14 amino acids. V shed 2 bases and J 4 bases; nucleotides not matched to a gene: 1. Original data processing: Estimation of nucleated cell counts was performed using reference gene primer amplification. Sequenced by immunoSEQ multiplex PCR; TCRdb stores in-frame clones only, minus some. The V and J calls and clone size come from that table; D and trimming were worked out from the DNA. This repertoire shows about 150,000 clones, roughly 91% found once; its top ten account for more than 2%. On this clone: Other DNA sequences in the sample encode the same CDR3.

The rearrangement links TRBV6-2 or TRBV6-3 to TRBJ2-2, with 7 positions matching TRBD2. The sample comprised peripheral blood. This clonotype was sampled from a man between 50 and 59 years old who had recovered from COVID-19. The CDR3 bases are TGTGCCAGCAGTTACCGGGAGGTCACCGGGGAGCTGTTTTTT. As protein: CASSYREVTGELFF.